This TCR beta chain was profiled in a study of blood T cell repertoires in COVID-19. The overall study: The United States, Italy and Spain provided the acute and convalescent COVID-19 samples. PBMCs, B-cell-depleted T cells, or T cells provided the cDNA or gDNA that made up the material.

The germline V gene has CDR1 MNHNS and CDR2 SASEGT. V was pared by 1 base and J by 7 bases, with 13 bases of the junction left unmatched. The CDR3 covers 16 residues. The data were produced by immunoSEQ multiplex PCR, yet TCRdb's version contains in-frame clones alone and is incomplete. In the table there are some 240,000 clones, approximately 80% of which are singletons. The sequence was obtained from a woman in her 40s who had recovered from COVID-19. The chain is built from TRBV6-1 and TRBJ2-7, with 7 bases matching TRBD1. The sequencing input was peripheral blood. The CDR3 loop reads CASSEEVVRQGGEQYF. DNA of the CDR3: TGTGCCAGCAGTGAAGAGGTGGTTAGACAGGGCGGTGAGCAGTACTTC.